This T cell receptor (beta chain) was found in a study of T cell repertoires in cytomegalovirus infection. On the study more broadly: Public TCR beta signatures marked donors with CMV infection and the matching HLA.

TCRdb recomputed calls from the reads with MiXCR, one row per CDR3 protein. Counted here are some 400,000 distinct CDR3 sequences, around a sixth occurring once; the ten biggest clones make up around 10%. Study-wide points: Within the response measured ex vivo, HLA-C-restricted CMV-specific TCR beta clonotypes were dominant. Cumulated frequencies of public TCR beta families served to identify carriers of CMV plus the relevant HLA.

Deletions cut 5 bases from V and 6 bases from J, with 11 bases between. The V gene's germline CDR1 is SGHTA and CDR2 FQGNSA. The CDR3 covers 12 residues. This clonotype occurred many times. Its antigen remains unknown. Sequencing was carried out using PBMCs. The TCR was taken from a human donor in good health (CMV status not recorded). Some clones in this sample may be carry-over from other donors' samples. The rearrangement joins TRBV7-2 to TRBJ2-7; D is unclear. CDR3 residues: CASSATRVEQYF. CDR3 coding DNA: TGTGCCAGCAGCGCCACACGTGTCGAGCAGTACTTC.